These T cell receptor beta chains were read from a single sample in a study of cytomegalovirus exposure and HLA in healthy donors. Clones were read by immunoSEQ multiplex PCR, and TCRdb kept only the in-frame ones, dropping some. Among 90,000 to 120,000 clones listed, around 73% were seen once. The sequenced material came from PBMCs. All receptors derive from a man in his thirties or forties in good health and CMV-seronegative. Each CDR3 is given with its conserved first and last residue. The D gene is left open where the match is weak. A row's size may be missing; if present it is once, few, many or a size class.

TRBJ1-3 TRBV18 TRBD1 - TGTGCCAGCTCACCAGGACAGGGAGCCGGAAACACCATATATTTT CASSPGQGAGNTIYF
TRBJ1-1 TRBV5-1 TRBD1 - TGCGCCAGCAGGGATGGGGACAGGGCGAACACTGAAGCTTTCTTT CASRDGDRANTEAFF
TRBJ1-2 TRBV6-1 TRBD1 once TGTGCCAGCAGTGTACTTGGACTTACAGGGGGCGCAGGCTACACCTTC CASSVLGLTGGAGYTF
TRBJ2-1 TRBV9 TRBD2 - TGTGCCAGCAGAGGGACTAGCGGGAGTTCCTACAATGAGCAGTTCTTC CASRGTSGSSYNEQFF
TRBJ2-5 TRBV30 - - TGTGCCTGGAGTTCTTCCGGACTCCGGGAGACCCAGTACTTC CAWSSSGLRETQYF
TRBJ2-1 TRBV11-2 TRBD2 - TGTGCCAGCAGCTTAGCGGGGGGGCCTTACAATGAGCAGTTCTTC CASSLAGGPYNEQFF
TRBJ2-1 TRBV19 - - TGTGCCAGTGGTGACTCTTTATACAATGAGCAGTTCTTC CASGDSLYNEQFF
TRBJ2-1 TRBV27 TRBD2 - TGTGCCAGCAGCAACGCTGAGGGACTAACCTACAATGAGCAGTTCTTC CASSNAEGLTYNEQFF
TRBJ2-7 TRBV7-9 TRBD1 once TGTGCCAGCAGCACCCGGGACAGGGACTACGAGCAGTACTTC CASSTRDRDYEQYF
TRBJ2-5 TRBV5-1 TRBD1 - TGCGCCAGCAGCTGGGGGACAGGGATGATGGAGACCCAGTACTTC CASSWGTGMMETQYF
TRBJ1-4 TRBV7-8 - - TGTGCCAGCAGCCGGGTTGACGGGAGGGAAAAACTGTTTTTT CASSRVDGREKLFF
TRBJ2-3 TRBV7-2 - - TGTGCCAGCAGCTTAGGGGAGCGAGCTAGCACAGATACGCAGTATTTT CASSLGERASTDTQYF
TRBJ1-1 TRBV2 TRBD1 few TGTGCCAGCAATGAACGTGACAGGGGGCCCACTGAAGCTTTCTTT CASNERDRGPTEAFF
TRBJ1-5 TRBV19 - few TGTGCCATTACTTCAAGGGTCCGGGACAATCAGCCCCAGCATTTT CAITSRVRDNQPQHF
TRBJ1-4 TRBV15 - - TGTGCCACCAGCAGCGATTTTTTGGCAGCAACTAATGAAAAACTGTTTTTT CATSSDFLAATNEKLFF
TRBJ2-1 TRBV29-1 TRBD2 few TGCAGCGTCCCGGGACTAGCGGGAGGAGGTAATGAGCAGTTCTTC CSVPGLAGGGNEQFF
TRBJ2-3 TRBV2 - - TGTGCCAGCAGTCCCCAGGATACGCAGTATTTT CASSPQDTQYF
TRBJ2-7 TRBV5-1 - once TGCGCCAGCAGCTTGTACAGCTACGAGCAGTACTTC CASSLYSYEQYF
TRBJ2-7 TRBV5-1 TRBD2 once TGCGCCAGCAGCTCCCAGCGGGGAGGGGACTACGAGCAGTACTTC CASSSQRGGDYEQYF
TRBJ2-5 TRBV7-6 - - TGTGCCAGCAGCTTAGCTTACTATTCGGGCAGGGCAGCCCAAGAGACCCAGTACTTC CASSLAYYSGRAAQETQYF
TRBJ2-7 TRBV28 TRBD1 few TGTGCCAGCAGTTTGGACAGGCACAGCCCTTCTTACGAGCAGTACTTC CASSLDRHSPSYEQYF
TRBJ2-3 TRBV5-1 - - TGCGCCAGCAGCTTCGCTGGTGGACAGAGGACCCCAGATACGCAGTATTTT CASSFAGGQRTPDTQYF
TRBJ1-4 TRBV6-1 TRBD1 - TGTGCCAGCAGGGACAGGGGGGCTGAAAAACTGTTTTTT CASRDRGAEKLFF
TRBJ2-5 TRBV5-1 TRBD1 - TGCGCCAGCAGCTCACCGGGACAGCAAGAGACCCAGTACTTC CASSSPGQQETQYF
TRBJ2-2 TRBV7-3 TRBD1 - TGTGCCAGCAGCCCACATGGACAGGGGTCTCACGGGGAGCTGTTTTTT CASSPHGQGSHGELFF
TRBJ2-6 TRBV6-5 - - TGTGCCAGCAGTTGCTCGCCAGCTGGGGCCAACGTCCTGACTTTC CASSCSPAGANVLTF
TRBJ2-1 TRBV11-3 - few TGTGCCAGCAGCTTCGGTCCGAACAATGAGCAGTTCTTC CASSFGPNNEQFF
TRBJ2-7 TRBV2 - - TGTGCCAGCAGCGGGGACATCCACGAGCAGTACTTC CASSGDIHEQYF
TRBJ2-1 TRBV29-1 TRBD2 - TGCAGCGTTGGTAGCGGGAGAGGACTCGAGCAGTTCTTC CSVGSGRGLEQFF
TRBJ1-1 TRBV19 - once TGTGCCAGTAGTTACCGGGGTACAGGGAGGGGCACTGAAGCTTTCTTT CASSYRGTGRGTEAFF
TRBJ2-1 TRBV9 TRBD2 - TGTGCCAGCAGCGTAGCCGGGACTAGTGCCTACAATGAGCAGTTCTTC CASSVAGTSAYNEQFF
TRBJ1-1 TRBV5-5 TRBD1 - TGTGCCAGCAGCGTCCGGGACAGGGGGGACATCACTGAAGCTTTCTTT CASSVRDRGDITEAFF
TRBJ1-2 TRBV5-4 - few TGTGCCAGCAGCTTAGCCCCCTCGATGACAGGAGATGAGCACGGCTACACCTTC CASSLAPSMTGDEHGYTF
TRBJ2-7 TRBV28 TRBD2 - TGTGCCAGCAGTTCCCACGGGGGGGAATCCTCCTACGAGCAGTACTTC CASSSHGGESSYEQYF
TRBJ2-6 TRBV5-1 - few TGCGCCAGCAGCTTGGGGGGGGTTTCCGGCGGGGCCAACGTCCTGACTTTC CASSLGGVSGGANVLTF
TRBJ2-7 TRBV4-1 - - TGCGCCAGCAGCCAACAGGGGGGTAGTTCGGACGAGCAGTACTTC CASSQQGGSSDEQYF
TRBJ2-7 TRBV6-6 - once TGTGCCAGCATCCCCAAAACAGGAACCTACGAGCAGTACTTC CASIPKTGTYEQYF
TRBJ1-3 TRBV5-1 - - TGCGCCAGCAGCTTGGCCCAGTCGGGAAACACCATATATTTT CASSLAQSGNTIYF
TRBJ2-7 TRBV5-1 TRBD2 - TGCGCCAGCAGCTTGGAACTAGCGGGAGCCCCCTCCTACGAGCAGTACTTC CASSLELAGAPSYEQYF
TRBJ2-1 TRBV5-1 TRBD2 once TGCGCCAGCAGCTTGGAGAGCGGGAGTGTGGATGAGCAGTTCTTC CASSLESGSVDEQFF
TRBJ2-7 TRBV11-2 - - TGTGCCAGCAGCTTAGAATGGGTCGGGGAGCAGTACTTC CASSLEWVGEQYF
TRBJ1-4 TRBV6-1 - few TGTGCCAGCAGCGGACAGTCAACTAATGAAAAACTGTTTTTT CASSGQSTNEKLFF
TRBJ1-1 TRBV30 - - TGTGCCTGGAGGGGAGACTGGCGAACGGCTGAAGCTTTCTTT CAWRGDWRTAEAFF
TRBJ2-5 TRBV7-3 TRBD2 - TGTGCCAGCAGCTTAAGGGCGGGGGGGGAAGAGACCCAGTACTTC CASSLRAGGEETQYF